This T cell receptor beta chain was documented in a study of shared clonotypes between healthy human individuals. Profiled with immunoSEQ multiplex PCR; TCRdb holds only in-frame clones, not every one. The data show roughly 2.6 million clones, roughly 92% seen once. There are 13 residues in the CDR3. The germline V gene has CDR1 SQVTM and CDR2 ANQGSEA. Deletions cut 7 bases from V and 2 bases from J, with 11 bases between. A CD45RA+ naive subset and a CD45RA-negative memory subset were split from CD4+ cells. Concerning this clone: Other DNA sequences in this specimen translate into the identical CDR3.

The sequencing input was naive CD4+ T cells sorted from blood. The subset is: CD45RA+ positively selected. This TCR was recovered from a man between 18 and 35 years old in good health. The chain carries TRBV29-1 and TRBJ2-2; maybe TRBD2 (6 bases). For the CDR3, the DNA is TGCAGCGCCGGGACTCCCAACACCGGGGAGCTGTTTTTT. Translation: CSAGTPNTGELFF.